The 18 T cell receptor beta chains below all came from one sample that was sequenced in a study of cytomegalovirus exposure and HLA in healthy donors. Using immunoSEQ multiplex PCR, the repertoire was profiled, and TCRdb retains in-frame clones only, with some absent. The repertoire holds 95,000 to 150,000 clones, with about 93% as singletons. The sample consisted of PBMCs. Receptors originate from a woman between 18 and 29 years old in good health and CMV-seronegative.

The chain joins TRBV9 to TRBJ1-2; 7 bases agree with TRBD1. Losses at the gene ends were 4 bases for V and 6 bases for J; bases not matched to a gene: 9. This CDR3 has 14 amino acids. Germline CDR1 reads SGDLS; CDR2 reads YYNGEE. The CDR3 protein is CASSPYRDSNGYTF. The CDR3 nucleotides are TGTGCCAGCAGCCCGTACCGGGACAGCAATGGCTACACCTTC. Using reference TRBV9 and TRBJ1-2 for the parts outside the CDR3, the full variable domain is DSGVTQTPKHLITATGQRVTLRCSPRSGDLSVYWYQQSLDQGLQFLIQYYNGEERAKGNILERFSAQQFPDLHSELNLSSLELGDSALYFCASSPYRDSNGYTFGSGTRLTVV.

The J gene is TRBJ1-5, the V gene TRBV4-2; no clear D. V shed 0 bases and J shed 7 bases, with 7 bases lying between them. Germline CDR1 is LGHNA and CDR2 is YNFKEQ. The CDR3 has 13 amino acids. The CDR3: CASSQDRGQPQHF. CDR3 DNA sequence: TGTGCCAGCAGCCAAGATCGTGGCCAGCCCCAGCATTTT.

The chain combines TRBV4-1 with TRBJ2-3, with unresolved D. The CDR3 extends over 14 amino acids. Trimming cost V 3 bases and J 6 bases, with 13 bases left between them. Germline CDR1 reads MGHRA; CDR2 reads YSYEKL. The CDR3 is CASSHPREADTQYF. CDR3 coding DNA: TGCGCCAGCAGCCACCCCCGTGAGGCCGATACGCAGTATTTT.

This clone is a singleton in its sample. This chain connects TRBV20-1 to TRBJ2-7; D gene unclear. This CDR3 comprises 11 residues. Trimming stripped 0 bases from V and 6 bases from J, with 6 bases between. Germline V gene lookup returns CDR1 DFQATT and CDR2 SNEGSKA (reference sequence). The CDR3 sequence is CSARDFSEQYF. The CDR3 DNA sequence: TGCAGTGCTAGAGATTTTAGCGAGCAGTACTTC.

This sequence joins TRBV5-5 and TRBJ2-1; 12 bases map to TRBD2. The CDR3 runs to 16 residues. CDR1 SGHKS and CDR2 YYEKEE come from the germline V gene (reference sequence). Unmatched junction bases numbered 12, after V lost 5 bases and J lost 9 bases. CDR3 nucleotides: TGTGCCAGCAGACCCCTGACTAGCGGGAGTCTGGTTGAGCAGTTCTTC. Translating gives CASRPLTSGSLVEQFF.

The chain couples TRBV21-1 to TRBJ2-7; the table gives TRBD1 as D, unverified against the DNA. TRBV21-1 is termed a pseudogene. The CDR3 has 13 amino acids. The CDR3 sequence is CASIDPTGYEQYF. DNA for the CDR3: TGTGCCAGCATCGACCCGACAGGCTACGAGCAGTACTTC.

The chain recombines TRBV4-1 with TRBJ2-7; 7 positions agree with TRBD1. The germline CDR1 and CDR2 sequences are MGHRA and YSYEKL. The junction had 5 bases not matched to a gene; V was cut back by 3 bases and J by 6 bases. This CDR3 is built from 13 residues. DNA for the CDR3: TGCGCCAGCAGCCAGACCTACAGGGGCGAGCAGTACTTC. This sequence encodes CASSQTYRGEQYF.

The chain employs TRBV9 and TRBJ2-5; the D gene is possibly TRBD2 (5 bases). The CDR3 is 16 residues long. Germline V CDR1 and CDR2: SGDLS, YYNGEE. V lost 0 bases and J 7 bases, leaving 19 bases between the germline ends. CDR3 nucleotide sequence: TGTGCCAGCAGCGTAGGAAGCGCCGGAGGAATGGCGACCCAGTACTTC. This gives the protein CASSVGSAGGMATQYF. Together with reference TRBV9 and TRBJ2-5, the CDR3 gives the full variable domain: DSGVTQTPKHLITATGQRVTLRCSPRSGDLSVYWYQQSLDQGLQFLIQYYNGEERAKGNILERFSAQQFPDLHSELNLSSLELGDSALYFCASSVGSAGGMATQYFGPGTRLLVL.

The chain links TRBV19 to TRBJ2-1; tentatively, D is TRBD2 (5 bases). The CDR3 is 13 amino acids. The germline V gene encodes CDR1 LNHDA and CDR2 SQIVND (reference sequence). Between the trimmed V and J ends, which lost 8 bases and 3 bases, there was a span of 11 bases. The chain's CDR3 is CASGLPNYNEQFF. The CDR3 DNA reads TGTGCCAGTGGACTCCCTAACTACAATGAGCAGTTCTTC.

This chain connects TRBV19 to TRBJ2-5; tentatively, D is TRBD2 (5 bases). This CDR3 is built from 14 residues. V was cut by 11 bases and J by 7 bases, with 23 bases left in between. Germline V gene data show CDR1 as LNHDA and CDR2 as SQIVND (reference sequence). The CDR3 protein is CASSEGTRGGTQYF. CDR3 DNA sequence: TGTGCCTCCTCCGAGGGCACCCGGGGTGGGACCCAGTACTTC.

CDR3 nucleotide sequence: TGTGCCAGCAGCTCACAGGGGGGAAAAGAGACCCAGTACTTC. This sequence encodes CASSSQGGKETQYF. The chain links TRBV9 to TRBJ2-5, with TRBD1 matching 8 bases. With V trimmed by 4 bases and J by 3 bases, 5 bases remained unmatched. Per the germline V gene, CDR1 is SGDLS and CDR2 is YYNGEE. The CDR3 is made up of 14 amino acids.

The genes are TRBV6-1 and TRBJ2-5, with 8 bases lining up with TRBD2. Trimming cost V 8 bases and J 5 bases; bases outside gene matches: 10. The V gene's germline CDR1 is MNHNS and CDR2 SASEGT. The CDR3 totals 14 residues. In DNA, the CDR3 is TGTGCCAGCCCTGGGGTCGGGAGGGGGGAGACCCAGTACTTC. Translated: CASPGVGRGETQYF.

This chain uses TRBV6-1 with TRBJ1-2, with 10 bases fitting TRBD1. V shed 5 bases and J 4 bases; nucleotides not matched to a gene: 4. Germline V gene data show CDR1 as MNHNS and CDR2 as SASEGT. The CDR3 contains 14 residues. The CDR3 region is CASSPGQGSYGYTF. The CDR3 nucleotides read TGTGCCAGCAGTCCGGGACAGGGGAGCTATGGCTACACCTTC.

This chain connects TRBV10-1 to TRBJ1-2; D call uncertain. Per the germline V gene, CDR1 is WNHNN and CDR2 is SYGVQD (reference sequence). This CDR3 is built from 13 residues. V lost 0 bases, J lost 6 bases, and 8 bases lay in between. CDR3: CASSESIVDGYTF. Here the CDR3 DNA reads TGCGCCAGCAGTGAGTCGATAGTGGATGGCTACACCTTC.

The chain recombines TRBV9 with TRBJ1-6, with 7 bases fitting TRBD1. The CDR3 is 17 residues long. Germline V gene data show CDR1 as SGDLS and CDR2 as YYNGEE. V lost 0 bases to trimming and J lost 2 bases; unmatched junction nucleotides: 5. CDR3 protein: CASSVEGQPTYNSPLHF. In DNA form, the CDR3 reads TGTGCCAGCAGCGTAGAGGGACAGCCGACCTATAATTCACCCCTCCACTTT.

This clone was seen just once. This chain joins TRBV12-5 and TRBJ2-2, with D possibly being TRBD1 (5 bases). This CDR3 has 17 amino acids. V was trimmed by 2 bases and J by 2 bases, leaving 15 bases between them. Germline CDR1 LGHNT, CDR2 FRNRAP. CDR3 region: CASGLPTATANTGELFF. DNA for the CDR3: TGTGCTAGTGGTTTGCCCACCGCGACAGCAAACACCGGGGAGCTGTTTTTT.

The chain uses TRBV21-1 and TRBJ2-2; the table's D call, TRBD2, has no DNA check behind it. TRBV21-1 is tagged as a pseudogene. The CDR3 totals 16 residues. The CDR3 coding sequence is TGTGCCAGTTTACTAGCGGGGGGGCCAGAGAACGGGGAGCTGTTTTTT. Translating it yields CASLLAGGPENGELFF.

The chain has TRBV10-3 and TRBJ2-7, with 7 bases lining up with TRBD2. Trimming at V came to 10 bases and at J to 0 bases, leaving 9 bases not matched to a gene. The CDR3 is 14 residues long. CDR1 is ENHRY, CDR2 SYGVKD, per germline. CDR3 region: CASQITGGSYEQYF. CDR3 nucleotide sequence: TGTGCCAGCCAAATAACGGGAGGCTCCTACGAGCAGTACTTC.